The clone carrying this TCR beta chain was seen only once. This sample was included in a study of cytomegalovirus exposure and HLA in healthy donors. The donors were healthy bone marrow donors. The PCR contained 60 Vbeta and 13 Jbeta primers. Profiling relied on immunoSEQ multiplex PCR, and the TCRdb table lists in-frame clones only, not all of them. The sample shows about 57,000 clones, roughly 84% of them seen only once. V trimming: 5 bases; J trimming: 7 bases; junction bases outside the gene matches: 12. The CDR3 runs 15 residues. CDR1 and CDR2 from the germline V gene are MNHEY and SVGAGI. V and J are TRBV6-5 and TRBJ2-7, with 9 bases identical to TRBD1. This sequence was found in a young man in good health and CMV-seronegative. Sequencing was carried out using PBMCs. CDR3 in DNA: TGTGCCAGCAGTCGCACGACAGGGGGGGTATGGGAGCAGTACTTC. It codes for CASSRTTGGVWEQYF.